The clone carrying this TCR beta chain was seen just once. Its antigen is undetermined. No treatment had been given to any patient before thyroid surgery. The CDR3 has 16 residues. Germline CDR1 is SGHAT and CDR2 is FQNNGV. V shed 3 bases and J 0 bases; nucleotides not matched to a gene: 1. The record originates from a study of metastatic and nonmetastatic thyroid tumors. In the study overall: Repertoire comparisons spanned blood and tumor or nodule tissue from malignant and benign thyroid patients. Study-wide results and caveats: A significant increase in TCR beta diversity was reportedly seen in malignant thyroid tumors relative to benign nodules, in blood and tumor.

TCRdb reprocessed the PCR reads using MiXCR. The repertoire includes about 30,000 clones, 35% to 45% of them detected once, and about 20% sits in the top ten. Specimen: tumor tissue. This sequence was found in a female donor with papillary thyroid cancer or a benign thyroid nodule (not recorded which). Some clones in this sample may be carry-over from other donors' samples. This chain connects TRBV11-2 to TRBJ2-3; 12 bases are shared with TRBD2. The CDR3 spells CASSFGLAGSTDTQYF. In nucleotides, the CDR3 is TGTGCCAGCAGCTTCGGACTAGCGGGAAGCACAGATACGCAGTATTTT.